This T cell receptor beta chain was recorded in a study of CD8 T cells in Susac syndrome. General observations from the study: The study conceded that relatively few individuals underwent its TCR sequencing and HLA analysis.

The V segment lost 4 bases and the J segment 3 bases; nucleotides outside the gene matches: 7. Germline CDR1 reads KGHSH; CDR2 reads LQKENI. CDR3 size: 15 residues. The multiple sclerosis control cohort comprised treatment-naive individuals presenting with stable or active relapsing-remitting disease. TEMRA cells were FACS-enriched, while CD8+ and CD4+ T cells were negatively isolated. When the RNA was reverse transcribed, random hexamers were used with an input of about 0.5 to 1 ug. Amplification of TCR beta CDR3 was carried out by immunoSEQ multiplex PCR, which covered 54 Vbeta and 13 Jbeta segments. TCRdb called the immunoSEQ multiplex PCR reads again in MiXCR, with one record for every CDR3 protein. The sample carries more than 200,000 distinct CDR3 sequences, approximately 90% recorded once. With regard to this clonotype: Its antigen is not identified.

Sequencing used CD8+ T cells from PBMCs. The origin of this receptor is a human donor with multiple sclerosis. The chain has TRBV18 and TRBJ2-7; 9 bases line up with TRBD1. Written as DNA, the CDR3 is TGTGCCAGCTCACGTCCGGGACAGGGTATCTACGAGCAGTACTTC. Encoded protein: CASSRPGQGIYEQYF.